This TCR beta chain was obtained from a study of PD-L1 blockade in urothelial cancer. As for the study in general: Counts from blood samples showed a median of roughly 140,000 T cells.

Sequencing was performed with immunoSEQ multiplex PCR; in TCRdb, only in-frame clones are kept and a portion is missing. The data contain 100,000 or so clones, 70% to 90% of them singletons. Germline CDR1 reads GTSNPN; CDR2 reads SVGIG (reference sequence). The CDR3 consists of 17 residues. Germline trimming cut 0 bases from V and 5 bases from J; bases unmatched to any gene: 13. Sequencing used PBMCs, obtained around atezolizumab (anti-PD-L1) treatment. The chain carries TRBV30 and TRBJ2-1; 7 bases map to TRBD2. The TCR originated in a man in his forties or fifties with urothelial cancer. As DNA, the CDR3 is TGTGCCTGGAGTGTTTCGGGGCGGGGGAGGACAAACAATGAGCAGTTCTTC. Translated: CAWSVSGRGRTNNEQFF.